This TCR beta chain was profiled in a study of CD8 T cells in Susac syndrome. RNA in amounts of roughly 0.5 to 1 ug was reverse transcribed with random hexamers. Amplification of the TCR beta CDR3 was carried out by immunoSEQ multiplex PCR, which spanned a total of 54 Vbeta and 13 Jbeta segments. Via MiXCR, TCRdb re-called the immunoSEQ multiplex PCR reads, giving one row per CDR3 protein. The sample holds about 430,000 distinct CDR3 sequences; approximately 89% are singletons and the top ten take about 0.12%. General study results and limits: The study recognized that its TCR sequencing and HLA analysis covered a relatively small number of individuals.

The V gene end was trimmed by 1 base and the J gene end by 6 bases; junction bases not matched to a gene: 6. This CDR3 region has 15 residues. Germline V gene data show CDR1 as SGHRS and CDR2 as YFSETQ. Those who served as multiple sclerosis controls were treatment-naive patients with stable or active relapsing-remitting disease. A word on this clonotype: Its matching antigen is unknown.

This clonotype originated in a human donor with multiple sclerosis. The chain has TRBV5-1 and TRBJ2-3; 9 bases line up with TRBD1. The sample was CD8+ T cells from PBMCs. Here the CDR3 reads CASSLLGQGMDTQYF. Written as DNA, the CDR3 is TGCGCCAGCAGCTTGTTGGGACAGGGAATGGATACGCAGTATTTT. The full variable domain, its missing parts supplied by reference TRBV5-1 and TRBJ2-3, is KAGVTQTPRYLIKTRGQQVTLSCSPISGHRSVSWYQQTPGQGLQFLFEYFSETQRNKGNFPGRFSGRQFSNSRSEMNVSTLELGDSALYLCASSLLGQGMDTQYFGPGTRLTVL.